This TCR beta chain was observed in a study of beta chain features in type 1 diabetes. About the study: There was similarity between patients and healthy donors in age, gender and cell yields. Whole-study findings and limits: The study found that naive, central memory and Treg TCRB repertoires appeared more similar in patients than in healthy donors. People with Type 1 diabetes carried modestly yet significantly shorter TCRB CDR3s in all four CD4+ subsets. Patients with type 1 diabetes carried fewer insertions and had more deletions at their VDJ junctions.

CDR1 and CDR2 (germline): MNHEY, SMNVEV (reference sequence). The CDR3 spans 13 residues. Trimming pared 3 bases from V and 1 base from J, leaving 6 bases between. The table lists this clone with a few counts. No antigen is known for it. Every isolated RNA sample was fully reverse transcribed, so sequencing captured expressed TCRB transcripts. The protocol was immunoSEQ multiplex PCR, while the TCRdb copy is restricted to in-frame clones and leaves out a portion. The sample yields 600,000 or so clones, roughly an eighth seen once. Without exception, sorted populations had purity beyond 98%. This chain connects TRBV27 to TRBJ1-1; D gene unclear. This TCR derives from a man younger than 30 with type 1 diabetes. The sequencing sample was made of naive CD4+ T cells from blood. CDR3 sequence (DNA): TGTGCCAGCAGTTTCATGGCGAACACTGAAGCTTTCTTT. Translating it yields CASSFMANTEAFF.